A single sample gave rise to the 19 T cell receptor beta chains below, sequenced in a study of CD4 T cells in relation to SARS-CoV-2 and coronaviruses. Generated by immunoSEQ multiplex PCR, the TCRdb table keeps only in-frame clones and is missing some. The table records about 30,000 clones, 70% to 85% of them present only once. For these TCRs, the target antigens are not known. CD4+ T cells from unexposed donors were obtained before the COVID-19 pandemic (2011-2018). After about ten days of culture, CD4+ T cells were isolated. The sequenced sample consisted of CD4+ T cells from PBMCs, cultured in vitro. Receptors were obtained from a human donor in good health.

This clone has a handful of counts. The chain combines TRBV6-2 or TRBV6-3 with TRBJ1-5; D gene ambiguous. CDR3 size: 14 residues. Germline-derived CDR1 and CDR2 are MNHEY and SVGEGT. Trimming stripped 2 bases from V and 4 bases from J, with 9 bases between. The CDR3 DNA reads as TGTGCCAGCAGTTACGGCTTGGGGAATCAGCCCCAGCATTTT. It encodes CASSYGLGNQPQHF.

V usage is TRBV7-8 and J usage is TRBJ2-1, with D unresolved. The CDR3 extends over 13 amino acids. V was trimmed by 1 base and J by 4 bases, leaving 5 bases between them. The germline V gene has CDR1 SGHVS and CDR2 FQNEAQ. The CDR3: CASSLVEYNEQFF. The DNA for the CDR3 is TGTGCCAGCAGCTTAGTTGAATACAATGAGCAGTTCTTC. The whole variable domain, remainder taken from reference TRBV7-8 and TRBJ2-1, is GAGVSQSPRYKVAKRGQDVALRCDPISGHVSLFWYQQALGQGPEFLTYFQNEAQLDKSGLPSDRFFAERPEGSVSTLKIQRTQQEDSAVYLCASSLVEYNEQFFGPGTRLTVL.

The DNA for the CDR3 is TGTGCCAGTAGTCGTTCGGCTTACGAGCAGTACTTC. Translation: CASSRSAYEQYF. The chain couples TRBV19 to TRBJ2-7; D remains unclear. The V gene's germline CDR1 is LNHDA and CDR2 SQIVND (reference sequence). The CDR3 has 12 residues. Trimming left V 5 bases short and J 4 bases short, with 9 bases between. Full variable domain (missing parts from reference TRBV19 and TRBJ2-7): DGGITQSPKYLFRKEGQNVTLSCEQNLNHDAMYWYRQDPGQGLRLIYYSQIVNDFQKGDIAEGYSVSREKKESFPLTVTSAQKNPTAFYLCASSRSAYEQYFGPGTRLTVT.

The chain combines TRBV6-6 with TRBJ2-1; 7 bases line up with TRBD1. Germline CDR1 and CDR2: MNHNY and SVGAGI (reference sequence). The CDR3 is 13 residues long. The trim removed 4 bases at V and 6 bases at J, leaving 3 bases unmatched. In nucleotides, the CDR3 is TGTGCCAGCAGTTTTGGGACAGCCAATGAGCAGTTCTTC. Residues: CASSFGTANEQFF.

The chain has TRBV12-3 or TRBV12-4 and TRBJ2-1; TRBD1 agrees at 9 bases. There are 13 residues in the CDR3. The junction had 5 bases not matched to a gene; V was cut back by 5 bases and J by 9 bases. In nucleotides, the CDR3 is TGTGCCAGCAGTAGACAGGGGGGGGGTGAGCAGTTCTTC. Translating gives CASSRQGGGEQFF.

The chain recombines TRBV7-2 with TRBJ2-5; 8 nucleotides match TRBD2. V shed 4 bases, J shed 5 bases, and the junction held 9 bases outside the gene matches. This CDR3 comprises 15 residues. CDR1 and CDR2 from the germline V gene are SGHTA and FQGNSA. The CDR3 DNA follows: TGTGCCAGCAGCTCCCTGGCGGGGGGTGTGGAGACCCAGTACTTC. Amino acid sequence: CASSSLAGGVETQYF.

This rearrangement joins TRBV5-5 to TRBJ2-5, with unresolved D. The CDR3 length is 13 residues. Trimming shortened V by 5 bases and J by 0 bases, and 8 bases separated the two germline ends. Looked up from germline, CDR1 is SGHKS and CDR2 is YYEKEE (reference sequence). CDR3 DNA sequence: TGTGCCAGCAGAGGACGGTACCAAGAGACCCAGTACTTC. Translated: CASRGRYQETQYF.

In this sample, this clone turned up once. The V gene is TRBV24-1, the J gene TRBJ2-7; no firm D call. This CDR3 contains 15 residues. CDR1 and CDR2 from the germline V gene are KGHDR and SFDVKD. Trimming stripped 7 bases from V and 2 bases from J, with 17 bases between. CDR3 DNA sequence: TGTGCCACCAGCGCCATACGACTTTACGCCTACGAGCAGTACTTC. It yields the protein CATSAIRLYAYEQYF.

V and J are TRBV2 and TRBJ1-2, with 12 positions matching TRBD1. There are 17 residues in the CDR3. Germline V lookup: CDR1 SNHLY, CDR2 FYNNEI. Trimming cost V 6 bases and J 4 bases; bases outside gene matches: 12. The CDR3 nucleotides read TGTGCCAGCAGATCCGGGACAGGGGGCGGCCTCCCCTATGGCTACACCTTC. Amino acid sequence: CASRSGTGGGLPYGYTF.

This clone has just a few counts. The rearrangement joins TRBV3-1 (or the pseudogene TRBV3-2) to TRBJ2-7, with 10 positions matching TRBD2. Germline V gene sequence: CDR1 LGHDT, CDR2 YNNKEL (reference sequence). With V trimmed by 6 bases and J by 2 bases, 7 bases remained unmatched. The CDR3 has 15 amino acids. In DNA form, the CDR3 reads TGTGCCAGCAGACCAGGACTAGCGGCAACCTACGAGCAGTACTTC. Its protein product is CASRPGLAATYEQYF.

CDR3 in amino acids: CASSYTGTGVSAVLTF. The CDR3 region has the DNA TGTGCCAGCAGCTACACCGGGACAGGGGTATCGGCCGTCCTGACTTTC. The J gene is TRBJ2-6, the V gene TRBV2, with 10 bases lining up with TRBD1. CDR3 length: 16 amino acids. With 6 bases clipped from V and 12 bases from J, the junction kept 14 bases outside the gene matches. CDR1 and CDR2 from the germline V gene are SNHLY and FYNNEI.

This chain joins TRBV6-2 or TRBV6-3 and TRBJ2-5; D perhaps matches TRBD2 (5 bases). The length of the CDR3 is 12 residues. Germline CDR1 is MNHEY and CDR2 is SVGEGT. The ends were cut back, 0 bases at V and 7 bases at J, with 6 bases in the middle. CDR3 protein: CASSYSRGTQYF. CDR3 DNA: TGTGCCAGCAGTTACTCCCGGGGGACCCAGTACTTC.

The chain couples TRBV4-3 to TRBJ1-5; D ambiguous. This CDR3 is 14 amino acids long. V gave up 0 bases and J gave up 6 bases, with 9 bases separating them. Per the germline V gene, CDR1 is LGHNA and CDR2 is YSLEER. CDR3 amino acids: CASSQEVTVQPQHF. The CDR3 DNA sequence: TGCGCCAGCAGCCAAGAGGTCACAGTTCAGCCCCAGCATTTT.

The chain joins TRBV5-1 to TRBJ1-1, with 7 positions matching TRBD1. Germline trimming cut 3 bases from V and 5 bases from J; bases unmatched to any gene: 13. This CDR3 is 16 amino acids long. Germline lookup yields CDR1 SGHRS and CDR2 YFSETQ. The CDR3 DNA reads as TGCGCCAGCAGCTGGGAGGGACAGCCATATAAAACTGAAGCTTTCTTT. Protein sequence: CASSWEGQPYKTEAFF.

The chain links TRBV2 to TRBJ2-1; 16 bases are shared with TRBD2. V was pared by 4 bases and J by 5 bases, with 8 bases of the junction left unmatched. This CDR3 spans 18 amino acids. Germline values: CDR1 SNHLY, CDR2 FYNNEI. The CDR3 DNA sequence: TGTGCCAGCAGTGTCGGGACTAGCGGGAGGGATAGACACAATGAGCAGTTCTTC. Protein product: CASSVGTSGRDRHNEQFF.

This chain connects TRBV2 to TRBJ2-3; TRBD1 matches 7 bases. J gave up 8 bases and V 5 bases, and 13 bases lay outside the gene matches. Per the germline V gene, CDR1 is SNHLY and CDR2 is FYNNEI. The CDR3 covers 15 residues. This CDR3 is CASSPTPGQTGTQYF. Written as DNA, the CDR3 is TGTGCCAGCAGTCCAACCCCGGGACAGACCGGTACGCAGTATTTT.

The chain links TRBV7-9 to TRBJ1-1; D is unresolved. Trimming cost V 5 bases and J 1 base, with 11 bases left between them. The V gene's germline CDR1 is SEHNR and CDR2 FQNEAQ (reference sequence). The CDR3 length is 14 residues. The CDR3 nucleotides read TGTGCCAGCAGCACAGCCCCGGGGAACACTGAAGCTTTCTTT. This gives the protein CASSTAPGNTEAFF.

This chain links TRBV7-2 with TRBJ2-5, with 12 bases aligning to TRBD2. This CDR3 is built from 16 residues. J was trimmed by 3 bases and V by 4 bases; bases with no gene match: 6. Germline V lookup: CDR1 SGHTA, CDR2 FQGNSA. CDR3 amino acids: CASSWSLAGGKETQYF. DNA of the CDR3: TGTGCCAGCAGCTGGTCTCTAGCGGGAGGGAAAGAGACCCAGTACTTC.

This clone was recorded only once. The chain has TRBV12-3 or TRBV12-4 and TRBJ1-2; TRBD1 matches at 8 bases. The CDR3 length is 12 residues. V shed 7 bases and J 5 bases; nucleotides not matched to a gene: 3. CDR3 in amino acids: CASTRQGYGYTF. The DNA for the CDR3 is TGTGCCAGCACCCGACAGGGGTATGGCTACACCTTC.